The clone carrying this TCR beta chain came up many times. These data are taken from a study of beta chain features in type 1 diabetes. About the study: Researchers looked at approximately 110,000,000 sorted cells across all samples.

The CDR3 runs to 13 residues. V lost 6 bases and J lost 2; bases outside the gene matches: 7. Germline CDR1 is SQVTM and CDR2 is ANQGSEA. Isolated RNA was reverse transcribed in full, so expressed TCRB transcripts were sequenced. Using immunoSEQ multiplex PCR, the repertoire was profiled, and TCRdb retains in-frame clones only, with some absent. The sample lists approximately 140,000 clones; less than 9% were seen once. The sample comprised central memory CD4+ T cells from blood. This chain connects TRBV29-1 to TRBJ2-7, with 7 bases identical to TRBD1. The sequence derives from a woman aged 25-40 years in good health. The CDR3 coding sequence is TGCAGCGTGAATAGACAGGGAACCTACGAGCAGTACTTC. Its protein is CSVNRQGTYEQYF.